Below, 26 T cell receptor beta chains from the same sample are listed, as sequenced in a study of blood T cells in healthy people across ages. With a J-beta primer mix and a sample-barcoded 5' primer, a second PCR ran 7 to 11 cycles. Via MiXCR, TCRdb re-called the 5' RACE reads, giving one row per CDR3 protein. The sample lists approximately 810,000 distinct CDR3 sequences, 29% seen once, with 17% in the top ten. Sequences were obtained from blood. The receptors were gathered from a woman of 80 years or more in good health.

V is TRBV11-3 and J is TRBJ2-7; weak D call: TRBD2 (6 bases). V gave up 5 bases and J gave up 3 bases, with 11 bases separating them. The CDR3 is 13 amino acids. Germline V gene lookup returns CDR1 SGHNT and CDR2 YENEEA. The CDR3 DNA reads TGTGCCAGCAGCCCAGGCGGGGACTACGAGCAGTACTTC. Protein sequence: CASSPGGDYEQYF.

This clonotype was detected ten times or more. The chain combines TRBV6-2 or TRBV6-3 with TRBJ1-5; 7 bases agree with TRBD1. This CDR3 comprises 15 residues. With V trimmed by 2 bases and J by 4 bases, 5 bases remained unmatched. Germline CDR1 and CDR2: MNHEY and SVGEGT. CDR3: CASSYLQGRNQPQHF. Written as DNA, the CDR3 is TGTGCCAGCAGTTACCTACAGGGGAGGAATCAGCCCCAGCATTTT.

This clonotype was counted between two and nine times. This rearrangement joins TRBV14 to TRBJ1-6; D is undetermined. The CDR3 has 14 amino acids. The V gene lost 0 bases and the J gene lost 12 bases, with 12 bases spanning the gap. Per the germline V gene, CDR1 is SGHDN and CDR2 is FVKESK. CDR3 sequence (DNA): TGTGCCAGCAGCCAAGAAACCCCGGGAGTACCCCTCCACTTT. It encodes CASSQETPGVPLHF.

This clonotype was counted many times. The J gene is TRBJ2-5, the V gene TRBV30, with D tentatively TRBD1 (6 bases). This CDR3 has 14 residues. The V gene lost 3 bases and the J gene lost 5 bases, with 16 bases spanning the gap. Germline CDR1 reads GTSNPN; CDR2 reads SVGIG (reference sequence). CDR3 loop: CAWRDNRAGETQYF. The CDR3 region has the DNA TGTGCCTGGAGGGATAACAGGGCAGGGGAGACCCAGTACTTC.

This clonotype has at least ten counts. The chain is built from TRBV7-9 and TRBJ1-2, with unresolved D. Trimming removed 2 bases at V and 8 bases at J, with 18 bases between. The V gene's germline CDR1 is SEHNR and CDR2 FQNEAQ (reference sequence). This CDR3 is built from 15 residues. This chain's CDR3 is CASSLSGMVTSGYTF. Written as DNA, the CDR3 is TGTGCCAGCAGCTTAAGTGGGATGGTGACATCCGGCTACACCTTC.

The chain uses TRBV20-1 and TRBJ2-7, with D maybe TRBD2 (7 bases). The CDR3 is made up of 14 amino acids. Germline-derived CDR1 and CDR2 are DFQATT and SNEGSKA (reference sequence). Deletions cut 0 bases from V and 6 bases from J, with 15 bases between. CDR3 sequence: CSARDGGAAGEQYF. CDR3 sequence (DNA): TGCAGTGCTAGAGATGGGGGGGCGGCCGGCGAGCAGTACTTC.

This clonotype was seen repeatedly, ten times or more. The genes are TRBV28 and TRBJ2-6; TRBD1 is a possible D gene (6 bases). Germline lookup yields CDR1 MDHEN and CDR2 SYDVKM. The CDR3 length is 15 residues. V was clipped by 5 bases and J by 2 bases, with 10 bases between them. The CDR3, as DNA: TGTGCCAGCAGTCCCCGACAGGCTGGGGCCAACGTCCTGACTTTC. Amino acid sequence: CASSPRQAGANVLTF.

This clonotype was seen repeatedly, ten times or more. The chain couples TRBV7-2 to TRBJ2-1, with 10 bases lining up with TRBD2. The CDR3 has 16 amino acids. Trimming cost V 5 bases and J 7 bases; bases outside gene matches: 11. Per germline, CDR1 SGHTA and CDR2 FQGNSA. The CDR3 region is CASSRSGGALGNEQFF. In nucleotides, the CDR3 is TGTGCCAGCAGCCGAAGCGGGGGGGCGCTGGGAAATGAGCAGTTCTTC.

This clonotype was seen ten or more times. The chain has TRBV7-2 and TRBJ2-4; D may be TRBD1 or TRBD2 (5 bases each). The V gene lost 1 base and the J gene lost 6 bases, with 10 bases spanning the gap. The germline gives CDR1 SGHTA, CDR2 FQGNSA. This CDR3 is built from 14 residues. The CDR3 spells CASSLEQGVNIQYF. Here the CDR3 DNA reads TGTGCCAGCAGCTTAGAGCAGGGAGTAAACATTCAGTACTTC.

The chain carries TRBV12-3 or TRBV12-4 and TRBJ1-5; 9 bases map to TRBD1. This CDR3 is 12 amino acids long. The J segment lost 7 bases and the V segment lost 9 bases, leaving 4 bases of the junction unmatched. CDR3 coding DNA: TGTGCCAGTCGGACAGGGGACCAGCCCCAGCATTTT. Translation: CASRTGDQPQHF.

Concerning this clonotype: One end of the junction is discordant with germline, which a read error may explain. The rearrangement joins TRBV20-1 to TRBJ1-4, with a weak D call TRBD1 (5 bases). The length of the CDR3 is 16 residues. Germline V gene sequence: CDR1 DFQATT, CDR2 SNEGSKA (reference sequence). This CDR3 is CSARGLGTRDNEKRFF. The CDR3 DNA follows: TGCAGTGCTAGAGGATTGGGGACGCGAGATAATGAAAAACGGTTTTTT.

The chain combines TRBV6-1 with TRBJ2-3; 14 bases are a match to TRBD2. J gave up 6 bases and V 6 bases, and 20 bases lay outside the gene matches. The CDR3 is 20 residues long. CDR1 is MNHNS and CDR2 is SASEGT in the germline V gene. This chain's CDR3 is CASSEYSLHRLAGGLDTQYF. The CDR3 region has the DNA TGTGCCAGCAGCGAATATTCCCTTCACCGACTAGCGGGAGGGTTGGATACGCAGTATTTT.

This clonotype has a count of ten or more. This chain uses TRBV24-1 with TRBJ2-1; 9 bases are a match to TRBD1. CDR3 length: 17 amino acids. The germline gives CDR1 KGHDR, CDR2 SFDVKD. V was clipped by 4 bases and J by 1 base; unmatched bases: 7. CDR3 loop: CATSDRTGGRSYNEQFF. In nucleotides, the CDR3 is TGTGCCACCAGTGACCGTACAGGGGGCCGGTCCTACAATGAGCAGTTCTTC.

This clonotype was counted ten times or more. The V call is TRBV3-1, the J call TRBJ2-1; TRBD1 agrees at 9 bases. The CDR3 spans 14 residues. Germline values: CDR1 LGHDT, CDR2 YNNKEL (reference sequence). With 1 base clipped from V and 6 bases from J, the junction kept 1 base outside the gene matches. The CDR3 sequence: CASSQGQGVNEQFF. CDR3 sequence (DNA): TGTGCCAGCAGCCAAGGACAGGGGGTCAATGAGCAGTTCTTC.

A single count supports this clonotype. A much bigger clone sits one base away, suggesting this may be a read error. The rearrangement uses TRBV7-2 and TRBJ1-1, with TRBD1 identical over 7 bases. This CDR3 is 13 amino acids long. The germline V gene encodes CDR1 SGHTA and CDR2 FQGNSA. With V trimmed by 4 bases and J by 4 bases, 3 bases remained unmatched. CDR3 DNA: TGTGCCAGCAGCTGGGGACAGAGCACTGAAGCTTTCTTT. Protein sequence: CASSWGQSTEAFF. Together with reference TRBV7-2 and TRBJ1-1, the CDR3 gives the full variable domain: GAGVSQSPSNKVTEKGKDVELRCDPISGHTALYWYRQSLGQGLEFLIYFQGNSAPDKSGLPSDRFSAERTGGSVSTLTIQRTQQEDSAVYLCASSWGQSTEAFFGQGTRLTVV.

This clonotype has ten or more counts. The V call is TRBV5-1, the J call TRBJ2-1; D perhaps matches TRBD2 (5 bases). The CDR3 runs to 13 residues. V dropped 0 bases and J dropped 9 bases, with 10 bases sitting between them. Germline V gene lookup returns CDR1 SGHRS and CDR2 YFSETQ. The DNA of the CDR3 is TGCGCCAGCAGCTTGGACTTAGCGAGTGAGCAGTTCTTC. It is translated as CASSLDLASEQFF.

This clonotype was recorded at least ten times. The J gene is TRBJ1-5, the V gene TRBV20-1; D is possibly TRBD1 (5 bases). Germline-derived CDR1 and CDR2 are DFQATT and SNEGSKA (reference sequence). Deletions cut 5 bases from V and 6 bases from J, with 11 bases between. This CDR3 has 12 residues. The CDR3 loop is CSAEWGTQPQHF. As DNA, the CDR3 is TGCAGTGCTGAGTGGGGGACTCAGCCCCAGCATTTT.

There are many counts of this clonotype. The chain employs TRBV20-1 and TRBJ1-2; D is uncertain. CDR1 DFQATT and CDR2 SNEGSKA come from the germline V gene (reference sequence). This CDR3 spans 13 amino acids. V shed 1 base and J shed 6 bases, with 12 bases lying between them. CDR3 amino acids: CSARVTDLNGYTF. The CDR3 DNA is TGCAGTGCTAGAGTAACGGACTTAAATGGCTACACCTTC.

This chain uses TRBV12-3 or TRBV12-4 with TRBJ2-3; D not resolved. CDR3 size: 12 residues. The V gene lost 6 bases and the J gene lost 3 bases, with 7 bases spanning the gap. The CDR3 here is CASRLRTDTQYF. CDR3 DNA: TGTGCCAGCAGATTGAGAACAGATACGCAGTATTTT.

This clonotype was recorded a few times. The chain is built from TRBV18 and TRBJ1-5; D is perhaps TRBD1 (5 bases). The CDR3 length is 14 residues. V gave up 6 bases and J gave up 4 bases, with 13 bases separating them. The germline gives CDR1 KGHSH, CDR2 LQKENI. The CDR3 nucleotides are TGTGCCAGCTCTCCGGGACGGATGAATCAGCCCCAGCATTTT. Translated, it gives CASSPGRMNQPQHF. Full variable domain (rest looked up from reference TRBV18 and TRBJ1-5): NAGVMQNPRHLVRRRGQEARLRCSPMKGHSHVYWYRQLPEEGLKFMVYLQKENIIDESGMPKERFSAEFPKEGPSILRIQQVVRGDSAAYFCASSPGRMNQPQHFGDGTRLSIL.

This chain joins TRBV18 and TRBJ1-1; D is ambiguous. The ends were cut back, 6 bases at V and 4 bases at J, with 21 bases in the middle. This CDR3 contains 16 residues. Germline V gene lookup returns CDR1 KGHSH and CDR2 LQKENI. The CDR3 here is CASSPSRPGEGTEAFF. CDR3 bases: TGTGCCAGCTCCCCCAGTCGCCCGGGTGAAGGCACTGAAGCTTTCTTT.

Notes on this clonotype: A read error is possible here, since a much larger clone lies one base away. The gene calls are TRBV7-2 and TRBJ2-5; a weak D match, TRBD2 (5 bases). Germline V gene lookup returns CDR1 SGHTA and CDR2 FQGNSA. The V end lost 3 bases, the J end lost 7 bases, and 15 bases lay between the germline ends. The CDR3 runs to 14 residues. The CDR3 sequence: CASSLFGGGGTQYF. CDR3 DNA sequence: TGTGCCAGCAGCTTGTTTGGAGGTGGAGGGACCCAGTACTTC.

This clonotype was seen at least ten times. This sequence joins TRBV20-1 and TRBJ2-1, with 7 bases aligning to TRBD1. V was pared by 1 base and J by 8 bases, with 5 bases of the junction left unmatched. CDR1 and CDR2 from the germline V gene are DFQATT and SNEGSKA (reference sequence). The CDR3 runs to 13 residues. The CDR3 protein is CSARGGTVHEQFF. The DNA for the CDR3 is TGCAGTGCTAGAGGGGGGACAGTTCATGAGCAGTTCTTC.

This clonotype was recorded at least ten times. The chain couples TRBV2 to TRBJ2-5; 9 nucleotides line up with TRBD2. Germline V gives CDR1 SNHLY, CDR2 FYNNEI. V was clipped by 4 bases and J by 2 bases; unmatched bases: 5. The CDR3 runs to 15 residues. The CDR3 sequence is CASSVLAGQQETQYF. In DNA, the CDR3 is TGTGCCAGCAGTGTCCTAGCGGGACAACAAGAGACCCAGTACTTC.

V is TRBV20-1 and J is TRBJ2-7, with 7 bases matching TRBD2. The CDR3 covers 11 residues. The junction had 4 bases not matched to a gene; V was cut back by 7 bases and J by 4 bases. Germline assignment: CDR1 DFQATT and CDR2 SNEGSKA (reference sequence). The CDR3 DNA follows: TGCAGTGGAACGGGGGGTTACGAGCAGTACTTC. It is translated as CSGTGGYEQYF.

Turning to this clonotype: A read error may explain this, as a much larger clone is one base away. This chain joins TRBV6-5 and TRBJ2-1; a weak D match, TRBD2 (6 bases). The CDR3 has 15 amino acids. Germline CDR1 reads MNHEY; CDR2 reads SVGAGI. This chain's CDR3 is CASSLDYRPYDEQFF. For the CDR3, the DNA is TGTGCCAGCAGCCTGGACTACCGGCCCTACGATGAGCAGTTCTTC.